This TCR beta chain was observed in a study of blood T cell repertoires in COVID-19. This CDR3 is built from 14 residues. Germline V CDR1 and CDR2: SQVTM, ANQGSEA. The V end was cut by 6 bases, the J end by 3 bases, with 17 bases between. This study enrolled people aged 18 to 89 from about two dozen US geographic areas. Researchers sorted participants into cohorts using their self-reported clinical history. Libraries were prepared by immunoSEQ multiplex PCR; TCRdb keeps only in-frame clonotypes and omits some of them. Of roughly 260,000 clones in the sample, around nine tenths were seen once. This clonotype was sampled from a woman younger than 35 who had recovered from COVID-19. The gene calls are TRBV29-1 and TRBJ1-2, with D maybe TRBD1 (6 bases). What was sequenced was PBMCs or T cells enriched from blood (not recorded which). Here the CDR3 reads CSVPPGGGDYGYTF. CDR3 DNA sequence: TGCAGCGTCCCGCCGGGAGGGGGTGACTATGGCTACACCTTC.